The source of this T cell receptor beta chain is a study of regulatory T cells in long-lasting Graves disease (dated by TCRdb to about 2021). About the full investigation: Newly diagnosed Graves' disease patients had taken antithyroid drugs for less than 3 months. This study used TCR sequencing and RNA sequencing of peripheral blood to compare persistent Graves' disease patients against newly diagnosed Graves' disease patients. The study was conducted in China and was registered as a clinical trial. TCR sequencing covered roughly 13 persistent and around 20 newly diagnosed Graves' disease patients, some 33 samples in total. Study-level results and caveats: More public clonotypes were shared among persistent patients (more than 2,500) than among newly diagnosed patients (roughly 1,000). As a limitation, the authors acknowledged that the small sample size may reduce accuracy. Peripheral blood alone was examined, since thyroid tissue, which constituted the primary lesion, could not be accessed. Only the TCR beta chain was sequenced and analyzed. Persistent disease showed preferential use of TRBV28, TRBJ1-2 and TRBJ2-5, whereas newly diagnosed disease favored TRBV20-1 and TRBJ2-1. Compared with newly diagnosed patients, persistent Graves' disease patients had lower TCR Shannon entropy and fewer highly expanded clones, which suggests clonal expansion.

The cysteine opens and the phenylalanine closes a CDR3 of 13 amino acids. CDR3 DNA only is kept here, 39 bases in frame from base 1. The junction shows trimming of 8 bases on V and 1 base on J, and the gene matches do not reach 4 bases of it. CDR1 is given as SGHAT and CDR2 as FQDESV, both from the germline V gene (reference sequence). Preparation of the library involved multiplex PCR. Sequencing instrument: Illumina HiSeq 4000. TCR beta libraries were built with iRepertoire HTBI primers and Arm-PCR amplification of CDR3 regions. Gel purification was performed on PCR products prior to sequencing. The original pipeline was this. Across samples, some 62 TRBV and 13 to 15 TRBJ segments were identified and used for gene usage analysis of CDR3 amino acid clonotypes. COPE and FqMerger were used to merge filtered high-quality paired reads into contigs. BLAST was used to align contigs to IMGT TRBV, TRBD and TRBJ reference genes, and CDR3 was defined according to IMGT. Clonotypes above 0.1% frequency were classified as highly expanded clones. Shannon entropy served as the measure of repertoire diversity, while the Gini coefficient captured V-J evenness. Clonotypes shared by more than one individual were considered public. Using fastp at Q25 and MiXCR, TCRdb reprocessed the public reads and kept productive beta chains. Identical CDR3 protein sequences are pooled into one entry, listed with their most common genes and DNA. V and J calls and clone size were set by TCRdb, not the authors. Across this sample there are 350,000 to 450,000 distinct CDR3 sequences, with roughly 17% seen only once. About 32% of the sample comes from the top ten.

What the time point label conveys for this sample: newly diagnosed GD, antithyroid drugs for less than 3 months. For both TCR sequencing and RNA sequencing, RNA was extracted from PBMCs in TRIzol. The diagnosis of Graves' disease was made according to American Thyroid Association guidelines. Patients were recruited from an endocrinology department in Xi'an, China. Each patient gave approximately 9 milliliters of peripheral blood, collected in an EDTA anticoagulant tube. Ficoll Paque Plus density gradient separation was used to isolate PBMCs, and no additional T cell sorting was done. RNA quality was checked with an Agilent 2100 Bioanalyzer and agarose gel, and concentration with a NanoDrop 2000. This clonotype was seen ten or more times. Its antigen is unknown. No much larger clone exists at a distance of one base, and base qualities are not known. These records were also assigned to another study, of T cells in Graves' hyperthyroidism and ophthalmopathy. Reported in the second study: Stable Graves' hyperthyroidism was defined as the absence of progression to ophthalmopathy over 18 months of follow-up. Hyperthyroidism patients were newly diagnosed, had a disease duration of under 2 months, and were aged 18 to 65 years. Any patient with an uncontrolled infection, another autoimmune disease, pregnancy or lactation was excluded. Diagnoses were based on clinical symptoms, serum thyroxine and TRAb, thyroid ultrasound and orbital computed tomography. The first round of RT-PCR for the TCR CDR3 was performed with the HTBI primer set and the Qiagen OneStep RT-PCR kit. Most expanded thyroid clonotypes (frequency above 0.001) were also detected in blood, a finding suggesting that blood repertoires may reflect thyroid immune responses. In cross-validation, a model built on a 13 V-J signature told ophthalmopathy apart from stable hyperthyroidism with over 85% sensitivity and about 81% specificity, and in testing the same model reached 80%/75%. In validation, progression to ophthalmopathy was predicted by the model with more than 65% sensitivity and 72.22% specificity, a median of about 6.4 months before onset. TCR V-J signatures able to tell the groups apart were searched for in a discovery cohort of 90 to 100 patients, of whom more than 40 had Graves' ophthalmopathy and 57 had stable Graves' hyperthyroidism. An independent validation cohort of around 19 hyperthyroidism patients and approximately 15 patients who later progressed to ophthalmopathy tested prospective prediction of ophthalmopathy. The 75 to 100 discovery patients were randomly split 7:3 into training and test sets. In over five Graves' hyperthyroidism patients, the study also compared T-cell repertoires from thyroid tissue with T-cell repertoires from blood. After blood sampling, hyperthyroidism patients were treated with methimazole at a starting dose of 30 mg daily, and ophthalmopathy patients were treated with high-dose intravenous methylprednisolone. Libraries were constructed in a second round of multiplex PCR, after which size selection and purification were performed. Paired-end sequencing of the libraries was performed with 100 bp reads on an Illumina HiSeq2000. SOAPnuke was used to process the raw data, removing reads that contained adapters or uncalled bases, had a mean Phred below 15, or lacked an exact match to the constant primer or identifier. COPE v1.2.5 was used to merge high-quality paired reads, and clonotypes were defined as unique nucleotide sequences. Clonotypes were aligned to IMGT TRBV, TRBD and TRBJ reference segments using MiTCR v1.1. Analysis was restricted to V-J combinations with a frequency above 0.0001, which covered approximately 99% of repertoires. A TCS score was defined as the ratio of F50 (clonal expansion) to E x V (chaos), with BLOSUM62-based TCRdist applied between CDR3 peptides within each V-J. Welch's t-statistics and random forest reduced several hundred V-J features to under 15, which were used in a naive Bayes classifier (R e1071). Sample size was not statistically predetermined, and investigators were not blinded to group allocation. The paper reports TCR Vbeta CDR3 sequencing of about 140 peripheral blood samples: some 41 ophthalmopathy, under 85 hyperthyroidism and approximately 17 progressor patients.

This TCR derives from a man aged 40-49 years with Graves disease. Donor details come from another sample of the same person, matched by shared clones. The starting material was peripheral blood mononuclear cells (PBMCs), obtained at new diagnosis, from a patient treated with antithyroid drugs. Recombination linked TRBV11-1 to TRBJ2-7, with 8 junctional bases fitting TRBD1. The CDR3 region reads CASARTGSYEQYF. The sequenced DNA: TGTGCCAGCGCGAGGACAGGGTCCTACGAGCAGTACTTC.